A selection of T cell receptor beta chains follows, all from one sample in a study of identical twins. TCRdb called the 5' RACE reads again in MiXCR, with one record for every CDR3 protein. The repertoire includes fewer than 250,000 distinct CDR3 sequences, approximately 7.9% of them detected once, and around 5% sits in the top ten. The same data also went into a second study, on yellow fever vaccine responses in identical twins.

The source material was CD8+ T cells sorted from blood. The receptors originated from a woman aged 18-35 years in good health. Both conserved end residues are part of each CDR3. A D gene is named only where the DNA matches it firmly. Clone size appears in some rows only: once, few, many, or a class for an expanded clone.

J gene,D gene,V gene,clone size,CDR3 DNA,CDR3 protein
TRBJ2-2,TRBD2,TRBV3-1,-,TGTGCCTGCAGCCAAGAGTTCCCTAGCGGGACGTACACCGGGGAGCTGTTTTTT,CACSQEFPSGTYTGELFF
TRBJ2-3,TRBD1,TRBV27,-,TGTGCCAGCAGTTCCTCCGGAGGACAGGGTAGAACAGATACGCAGTATTTT,CASSSSGGQGRTDTQYF
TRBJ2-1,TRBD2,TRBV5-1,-,TGCGCCAGCAGCTTCGAGCGGGGTTTCTGGCAGTTCTTC,CASSFERGFWQFF
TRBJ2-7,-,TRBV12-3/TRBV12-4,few,TGTGCCAGCAGTCCACCGGAGGGGGCGCGAGAGCAGTACTTC,CASSPPEGAREQYF
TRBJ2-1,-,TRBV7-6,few,TGTGCCAGCAGCTTAGGTCACAGGGATAAGGCACATGAGCAGTTCTTC,CASSLGHRDKAHEQFF
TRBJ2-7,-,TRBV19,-,TGTGCCAGTAGTATAACAGCAACCTACGAGCAGTACTTC,CASSITATYEQYF
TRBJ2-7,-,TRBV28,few,TGTGCCAGCGGGGACTGGGGGTACGAGCAGTACTTC,CASGDWGYEQYF
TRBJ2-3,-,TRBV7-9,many,TGTGCCAGCAGCTCCGGACCTCCAAGCACAGATACGCAGTATTTT,CASSSGPPSTDTQYF
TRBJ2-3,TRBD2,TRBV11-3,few,TGTGCCAGCAGCTCGCGGGAGGGCCTTTTACTGAATACGCAGTATTTT,CASSSREGLLLNTQYF
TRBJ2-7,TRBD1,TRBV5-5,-,TGTGCCAGCAGCTGGACAGGGTACGAGCAGTACTTC,CASSWTGYEQYF
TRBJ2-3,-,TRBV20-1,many,TGCAGTGCTAGAGCCCCGGACTGGACAGATACGCAGTATTTT,CSARAPDWTDTQYF
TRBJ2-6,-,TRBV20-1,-,TGCAGTGCTCCCGGGGGGCAAGACCGGTCTATAAGTATGGCCAACGTCCTGACTTTC,CSAPGGQDRSISMANVLTF
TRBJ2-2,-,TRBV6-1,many,TGTGCCAGCAGTCTCCGGTTTGTTGGGCCGAACACCGGGGAGCTGTTTTTT,CASSLRFVGPNTGELFF
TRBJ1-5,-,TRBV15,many,TGTGCCACCAGCATGGACCGTGGAAGCAATCAGCCCCAGCATTTT,CATSMDRGSNQPQHF
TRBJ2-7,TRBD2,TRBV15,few,TGTGCCACCAGCAGAGATCGCCGACTAGCGGGAGGGTCATACGAGCAGTACTTC,CATSRDRRLAGGSYEQYF
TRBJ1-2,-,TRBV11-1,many,TGTGCCAGCAGCTTTGGGTCCGGGACCTCTCCGGCTGATGACTATGGCTACACCTTC,CASSFGSGTSPADDYGYTF
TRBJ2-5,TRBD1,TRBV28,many,TGTGCCAGCAGTGTCCCAGGGGGCCAGGAGACCCAGTACTTC,CASSVPGGQETQYF
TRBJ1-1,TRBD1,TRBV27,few,TGTGCCAGCAGTTCATACCCCGGGACAGGGGGAGGTTATACTGAAGCTTTCTTT,CASSSYPGTGGGYTEAFF
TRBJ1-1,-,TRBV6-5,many,TGTGCCAGCAGTTATAGCGGACAAAGAGGCACTGAAGCTTTCTTT,CASSYSGQRGTEAFF
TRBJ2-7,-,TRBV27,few,TGTGCCAGCAGTCCGGGACGTGCCTACGAGCAGTACTTC,CASSPGRAYEQYF
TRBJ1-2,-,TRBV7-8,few,TGTGCCAGCAGCCTAAGCCCGGGGGATGCCTATGGCTACACCTTC,CASSLSPGDAYGYTF
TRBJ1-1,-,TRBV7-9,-,TGTGCCAGCAGCTTAGAATTCGGGATTCCCGATTCAGCTTTCTTT,CASSLEFGIPDSAFF
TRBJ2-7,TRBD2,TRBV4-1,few,TGCGCCAGCAGTATCCGACTAGCGGGGAACTACGAGCAGTACTTC,CASSIRLAGNYEQYF
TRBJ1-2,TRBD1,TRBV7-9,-,TGTGCCAGCAGCTTCTACCGGACAGGCCTCTATGGCTACACCTTC,CASSFYRTGLYGYTF
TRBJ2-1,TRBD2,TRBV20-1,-,TGCAGTGCTAGAGGAAGCGGGGTCTCCTACAATGAGCAGTTCTTC,CSARGSGVSYNEQFF
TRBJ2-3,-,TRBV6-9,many,TGTGCCAGCAGTTTTCAGACAGCTAGCACAGATACGCAGTATTTT,CASSFQTASTDTQYF
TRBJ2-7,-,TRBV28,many,TGTGCCAGCACCGATACAGGGTCCTACGAGCAGTACTTC,CASTDTGSYEQYF
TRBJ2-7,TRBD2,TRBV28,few,TGTGCCAGCAGTTTATCTTCGGGGGGCTACGAGCAGTACTTC,CASSLSSGGYEQYF
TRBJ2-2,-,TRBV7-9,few,TGTGCCAGCAGCTTATGGGCGCCCCCGAACACCGGGGAGCTGTTTTTT,CASSLWAPPNTGELFF
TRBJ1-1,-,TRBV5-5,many,TGTGCCAGCAGCGAAGCAGAGTTTTGGACTGAAGCTTTCTTT,CASSEAEFWTEAFF
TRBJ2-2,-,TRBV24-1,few,TGTGCCACCAGTGATTTATCGGGGACAAACACCGGGGAGCTGTTTTTT,CATSDLSGTNTGELFF
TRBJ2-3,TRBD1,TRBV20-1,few,TGCATCCATCCGAAAGAGACAGGGGTGGTTACAGATACGCAGTATTTT,CIHPKETGVVTDTQYF
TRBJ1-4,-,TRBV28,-,TGTGCCAGCAGTTTATCCTCCCAACCGTTTTTT,CASSLSSQPFF
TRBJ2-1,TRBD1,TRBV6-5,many,TGTGCCAGTGGACAGGGGGGTAATGAGCAGTTCTTC,CASGQGGNEQFF
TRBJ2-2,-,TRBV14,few,TGTGCCAGCAGCGTGGGCAGGGGTTTGACCGGGGAGCTGTTTTTT,CASSVGRGLTGELFF
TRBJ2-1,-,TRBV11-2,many,TGTGCCAGCAGCTTAGGAGGGGCGAGCTCCTACAATGAGCAGTTCTTC,CASSLGGASSYNEQFF
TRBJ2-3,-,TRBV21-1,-,TGTGCCAGCGACACCCCGACCCACACAGATACGCAGTATTTT,CASDTPTHTDTQYF
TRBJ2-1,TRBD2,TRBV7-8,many,TGTGCCAGCAGCTTCACCGGGACTAGAACCTACAATGAGCAGTTCTTC,CASSFTGTRTYNEQFF
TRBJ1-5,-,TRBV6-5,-,TGTGCCAGCAGTTACTTGGGACAAGACAATCAGCCCCAGCATTTT,CASSYLGQDNQPQHF
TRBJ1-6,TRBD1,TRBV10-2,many,TGCGCCAGCGCCGACAGGGAGCGCGTTTCACCCCTCCACTTT,CASADRERVSPLHF
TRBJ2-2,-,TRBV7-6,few,TGTGCCAGCAGCTTACCAGCGCGGAACACCGGGGAGCTGTTTTTT,CASSLPARNTGELFF
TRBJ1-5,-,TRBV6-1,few,TGTGCCAGCAGTGAAGCACTGATTTCGGCCCAGCATTTT,CASSEALISAQHF
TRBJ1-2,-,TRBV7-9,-,TGTGCCAGCAGTGGGACGGGGCTGAACTATGGCTACACCTTC,CASSGTGLNYGYTF
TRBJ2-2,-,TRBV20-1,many,TGCAGTGCTAGAGATTGGAGCAGTCCATCCGGGGAGCTGTTTTTT,CSARDWSSPSGELFF
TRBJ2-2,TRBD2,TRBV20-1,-,TGCAGTGCTAGACTAGCGGGAGACACCGGGGAGCTGTTTTTT,CSARLAGDTGELFF
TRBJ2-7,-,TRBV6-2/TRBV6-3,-,TGTGCCAGCAGCGAGCTTAGCCTCGGATACGAGCAGTACTTC,CASSELSLGYEQYF
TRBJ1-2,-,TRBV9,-,TGTGCCAGCAGCCCCCGGTGGGCAACTACTAACTATGGCTACACCTTC,CASSPRWATTNYGYTF
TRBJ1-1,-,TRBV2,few,TGTGCCAGCAGTGAAACGGGACCCGGTACCGGTGAAGCTTTCTTT,CASSETGPGTGEAFF
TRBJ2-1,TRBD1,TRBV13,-,TGTGCCAGCAGCCCCCGGGACAGGGATTACAATGAGCAGTTCTTC,CASSPRDRDYNEQFF
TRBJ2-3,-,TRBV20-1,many,TGCAGTGCTCCACTAGGGGGGGTACGTCCTGGAGTGGATACGCAGTATTTT,CSAPLGGVRPGVDTQYF
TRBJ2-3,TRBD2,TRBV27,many,TGTGCCAGCAGTCCCGGCGGGAGTTACACAGATACGCAGTATTTT,CASSPGGSYTDTQYF
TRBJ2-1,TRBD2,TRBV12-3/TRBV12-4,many,TGTGCCAGCAGTCTTCCGGGACTAGCCAATGAGCAGTTCTTC,CASSLPGLANEQFF
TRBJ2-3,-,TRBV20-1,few,TGCAGTGCTAGAGTGGCAGGGGAGGGTGATACGCAGTATTTT,CSARVAGEGDTQYF